Each of the 15 T cell receptor beta chains below was sequenced from the same sample in a study of cytomegalovirus exposure and HLA in healthy donors. The study ran its PCR with 60 Vbeta and 13 Jbeta primers. Only in-frame clones appear in the TCRdb table, and some are missing; sequencing was by immunoSEQ multiplex PCR. The table has under 200,000 clones, around 68% seen once. Material: PBMCs. These receptors were collected from a woman between 40 and 55 years old in good health and CMV-seropositive.

The chain is built from TRBV5-1 and TRBJ1-2; D may be TRBD1 (6 bases). Germline CDR1 SGHRS, CDR2 YFSETQ. This CDR3 comprises 15 residues. V dropped 3 bases and J dropped 5 bases, with 17 bases sitting between them. As DNA, the CDR3 is TGCGCCAGCAGCTCCGATGGGGGCAGGGGATATGGCTACACCTTC. Protein: CASSSDGGRGYGYTF.

V gene TRBV25-1 combines with J gene TRBJ2-5; 10 bases are shared with TRBD2. Germline V gene data show CDR1 as MGHDK and CDR2 as SYGVNS. The V and J ends lost 3 bases and 2 bases, in that order; junction bases with no gene match: 6. The CDR3 is made up of 16 amino acids. CDR3 protein: CASSDILAGPQETQYF. As DNA, the CDR3 is TGTGCCAGCAGTGATATACTAGCGGGACCTCAAGAGACCCAGTACTTC.

The rearrangement uses TRBV4-1 and TRBJ2-2, with 8 bases aligning to TRBD2. This CDR3 comprises 15 residues. Germline CDR1 MGHRA, CDR2 YSYEKL. After removal of 0 bases from V and 5 bases from J, the junction contained 2 bases not matched to a gene. CDR3 protein: CASSQDGGGTGELFF. The CDR3 coding sequence is TGCGCCAGCAGCCAAGACGGGGGGGGTACCGGGGAGCTGTTTTTT.

This sequence joins TRBV10-3 and TRBJ1-1, with D maybe TRBD1 (5 bases). The length of the CDR3 is 14 residues. V gave up 4 bases and J gave up 4 bases, with 13 bases separating them. Germline values: CDR1 ENHRY, CDR2 SYGVKD. The CDR3 region is CAISGGRVVTEAFF. CDR3 nucleotides: TGTGCCATCAGTGGCGGCAGGGTGGTCACTGAAGCTTTCTTT.

J is TRBJ2-2 and V is TRBV19, with D hard to call. The CDR3 length is 15 residues. The ends were cut back, 6 bases at V and 3 bases at J, with 14 bases in the middle. CDR1 and CDR2 from the germline V gene are LNHDA and SQIVND (reference sequence). The chain's CDR3 is CASSVGRSDTGELFF. In nucleotides, the CDR3 is TGTGCCAGTAGCGTGGGTAGGAGCGACACCGGGGAGCTGTTTTTT.

This rearrangement joins TRBV28 to TRBJ1-5; the D gene is possibly TRBD1 (6 bases). This CDR3 contains 16 residues. The V end lost 5 bases, the J end lost 5 bases, and 19 bases lay between the germline ends. Germline CDR1 is MDHEN and CDR2 is SYDVKM. The CDR3 spells CASSPGGGQSHQPQHF. The CDR3 DNA is TGTGCCAGCAGTCCCGGTGGGGGCCAGAGCCATCAGCCCCAGCATTTT. Together with reference TRBV28 and TRBJ1-5, the CDR3 gives the full variable domain: DVKVTQSSRYLVKRTGEKVFLECVQDMDHENMFWYRQDPGLGLRLIYFSYDVKMKEKGDIPEGYSVSREKKERFSLILESASTNQTSMYLCASSPGGGQSHQPQHFGDGTRLSIL.

The chain is built from TRBV19 and TRBJ1-2; the D gene is possibly TRBD1 (6 bases). Germline V gene data show CDR1 as LNHDA and CDR2 as SQIVND (reference sequence). This CDR3 comprises 15 residues. V lost 3 bases and J 5 bases, leaving 16 bases between the germline ends. CDR3 in DNA: TGTGCCAGTAGTATGTCACGACAGGCCCATTATGGCTACACCTTC. It is translated as CASSMSRQAHYGYTF. The variable domain in full, completed from reference TRBV19 and TRBJ1-2, reads DGGITQSPKYLFRKEGQNVTLSCEQNLNHDAMYWYRQDPGQGLRLIYYSQIVNDFQKGDIAEGYSVSREKKESFPLTVTSAQKNPTAFYLCASSMSRQAHYGYTFGSGTRLTVV.

The rearrangement uses TRBV29-1 and TRBJ2-3; 13 positions match TRBD2. The CDR3 runs to 18 residues. CDR1 and CDR2 (germline): SQVTM, ANQGSEA. With 3 bases clipped from V and 5 bases from J, the junction kept 14 bases outside the gene matches. CDR3 sequence: CSVDGVGTSGEPQDTQYF. The CDR3 DNA sequence: TGCAGCGTTGACGGCGTTGGGACTAGCGGGGAGCCCCAAGATACGCAGTATTTT.

This rearrangement joins TRBV5-4 to TRBJ2-3, with 14 nucleotides matching TRBD2. CDR3 length equals 18 residues. The junction had 8 bases not matched to a gene; V was cut back by 4 bases and J by 1 base. Germline CDR1 SGHNT, CDR2 YYREEE (reference sequence). The CDR3 loop reads CASSQGLTSGRGTDTQYF. The DNA for the CDR3 is TGTGCCAGCAGCCAAGGGCTGACTAGCGGGAGGGGCACAGATACGCAGTATTTT.

J is TRBJ2-5 and V is TRBV19; D ambiguous. Per germline, CDR1 LNHDA and CDR2 SQIVND (reference sequence). V lost 0 bases, J lost 4 bases, and 3 bases lay in between. This CDR3 has 12 amino acids. The CDR3 region is CASSIDRETQYF. In DNA, the CDR3 is TGTGCCAGTAGTATAGATAGAGAGACCCAGTACTTC.

The rearrangement joins TRBV7-2 to TRBJ1-6; no firm D call. Looked up from germline, CDR1 is SGHTA and CDR2 is FQGNSA. The CDR3 is 18 residues long. V lost 4 bases to trimming and J lost 0 bases, with 16 bases between them. Here the CDR3 reads CASSSPDLPSSYNSPLHF. DNA of the CDR3: TGTGCCAGCAGCTCGCCTGACTTACCGAGCTCCTATAATTCACCCCTCCACTTT.

The chain links TRBV2 to TRBJ1-5; D gene uncertain. V lost 5 bases and J 0 bases, leaving 8 bases between the germline ends. CDR3 length: 14 residues. Germline V gene sequence: CDR1 SNHLY, CDR2 FYNNEI. The DNA of the CDR3 is TGTGCCAGCAGTCCCCGGGGTAGCAATCAGCCCCAGCATTTT. This translates into CASSPRGSNQPQHF.

The chain couples TRBV9 to TRBJ1-4; weak D call: TRBD1 (5 bases). The CDR3 spans 14 residues. The V gene lost 4 bases and the J gene lost 5 bases, with 12 bases spanning the gap. Germline V gene sequence: CDR1 SGDLS, CDR2 YYNGEE. Written as DNA, the CDR3 is TGTGCCAGCAGCTCGGGGGAGATCAATGAAAAACTGTTTTTT. Protein product: CASSSGEINEKLFF.

V usage is TRBV5-1 and J usage is TRBJ1-1, with 8 bases identical to TRBD1. Germline V CDR1 and CDR2: SGHRS, YFSETQ. CDR3 length equals 16 residues. V dropped 4 bases and J dropped 0; count of bases not matched to a gene: 8. Here the CDR3 reads CASSPDRAGVNTEAFF. Written as DNA, the CDR3 is TGCGCCAGCAGCCCGGACAGGGCGGGCGTGAACACTGAAGCTTTCTTT.

The genes are TRBV28 and TRBJ2-6; TRBD1 aligns across 8 bases. The CDR3 totals 18 residues. Germline CDR1 MDHEN, CDR2 SYDVKM. V dropped 1 base and J dropped 1; count of bases not matched to a gene: 6. The CDR3 DNA reads TGTGCCAGCAGTTTATTGAGGACAGGGACTTCTGGGGCCAACGTCCTGACTTTC. This gives the protein CASSLLRTGTSGANVLTF.